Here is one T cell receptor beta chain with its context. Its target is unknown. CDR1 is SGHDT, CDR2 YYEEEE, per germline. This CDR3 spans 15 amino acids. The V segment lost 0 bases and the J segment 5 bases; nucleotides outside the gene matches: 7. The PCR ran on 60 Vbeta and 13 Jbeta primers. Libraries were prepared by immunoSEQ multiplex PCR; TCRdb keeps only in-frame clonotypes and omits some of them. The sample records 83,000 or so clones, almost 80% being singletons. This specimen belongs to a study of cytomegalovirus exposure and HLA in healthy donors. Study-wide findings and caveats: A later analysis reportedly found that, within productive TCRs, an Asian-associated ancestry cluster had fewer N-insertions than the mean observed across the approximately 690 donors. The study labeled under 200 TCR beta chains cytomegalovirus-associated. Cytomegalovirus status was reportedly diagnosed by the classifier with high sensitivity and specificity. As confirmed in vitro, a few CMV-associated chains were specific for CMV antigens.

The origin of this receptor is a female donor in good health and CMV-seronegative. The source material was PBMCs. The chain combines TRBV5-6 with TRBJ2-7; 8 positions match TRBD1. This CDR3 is CASSLAGAGGDEQYF. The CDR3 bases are TGTGCCAGCAGCTTGGCCGGGGCAGGGGGCGACGAGCAGTACTTC.